These T cell receptor beta chains were read from a single sample in a study of T cell clones after liver transplantation. Only in-frame clones appear in the TCRdb table, and some are missing; sequencing was by immunoSEQ multiplex PCR. The repertoire holds about 7,900 clones, 80% seen once, with roughly 37% in the top ten. Sequenced here: CD8+ T cells from blood, sampled before liver transplant. The receptors derive from a human donor who received a liver transplant. Both conserved end residues are part of each CDR3. The D gene is left open where the match is weak. Size is omitted from some rows. Given values are once, few, many or a class for expanded clones.

j_call,v_call,cdr3_length,d_call,clone_size,cdr3_aa,cdr3_nt
TRBJ2-2,TRBV4-2,19,TRBD1,.,CASSQGVFSGGSNTGELFF,TGTGCCAGCAGCCAAGGAGTCTTCTCAGGGGGATCGAACACCGGGGAGCTGTTTTTT
TRBJ2-5,TRBV11-2,14,TRBD2,.,CASSLGAGGETQYF,TGTGCCAGCAGCTTAGGAGCCGGGGGGGAGACCCAGTACTTC
TRBJ2-2,TRBV11-2,16,TRBD1,few,CASSFNRGHRIGELFF,TGTGCCAGCAGCTTTAACAGGGGGCATAGGATCGGGGAGCTGTTTTTT
TRBJ2-3,TRBV9,17,.,.,CASSADSGTYSTDTQYF,TGTGCCAGCAGCGCAGATTCCGGGACATACAGCACAGATACGCAGTATTTT
TRBJ1-5,TRBV6-1,18,TRBD1,.,CASSESGHFDRGSQPQHF,TGTGCCAGCAGTGAATCTGGGCATTTCGACAGGGGTAGTCAGCCCCAGCATTTT
TRBJ2-5,TRBV9,13,TRBD1,.,CASSPRTGETQYF,TGTGCCAGCAGCCCCCGGACAGGAGAGACCCAGTACTTC
TRBJ2-5,TRBV27,15,TRBD1,.,CASSLTGEYQETQYF,TGTGCCAGCAGTTTAACAGGGGAGTACCAAGAGACCCAGTACTTC
TRBJ1-1,TRBV13,16,.,.,CASSQAGGFMNTEAFF,TGTGCCAGCAGCCAGGCGGGGGGGTTCATGAACACTGAAGCTTTCTTT
TRBJ2-4,TRBV7-9,14,.,.,CASGKVGHSNIQYF,TGTGCCAGCGGGAAAGTAGGACATTCGAACATTCAGTACTTC
TRBJ1-5,TRBV27,17,.,.,CASSLLGTGYGNQPQHF,TGTGCCAGCAGTTTATTAGGTACAGGGTATGGCAATCAGCCCCAGCATTTT
TRBJ1-6,TRBV5-4,14,TRBD1,.,CASSADRGGSPLHF,TGTGCCAGCAGCGCGGACAGGGGTGGTTCACCCCTCCACTTT
TRBJ2-7,TRBV6-5,15,.,medium-sized,CASRRSSGNSYEQYF,TGTGCCAGCAGGCGGTCTTCCGGGAACTCCTACGAGCAGTACTTC
TRBJ1-6,TRBV27,17,.,.,CASCGSVSGLYNSPLHF,TGTGCCAGCTGCGGGTCGGTCTCAGGATTATATAATTCACCCCTCCACTTT
TRBJ1-1,TRBV19,12,.,.,CASSTLLREAFF,TGTGCCAGTAGCACCCTACTGCGGGAAGCTTTCTTT
TRBJ1-6,TRBV5-8,13,.,.,CASSLAVNSPLHF,TGTGCCAGCAGCTTGGCGGTCAATTCACCCCTCCACTTT
TRBJ2-3,TRBV10-1,16,.,.,CASSNGEADSTDTQYF,TGCGCCAGCTCAAATGGGGAGGCAGATAGCACAGATACGCAGTATTTT
TRBJ1-3,TRBV11-2,16,.,.,CASSLDTEGSGNTIYF,TGTGCCAGCAGCTTAGATACAGAGGGCTCTGGAAACACCATATATTTT
TRBJ2-7,TRBV28,14,.,large,CASSLSTGPYEQYF,TGTGCCAGCAGTTTGTCAACAGGGCCCTACGAGCAGTACTTC
TRBJ1-2,TRBV7-3,17,.,.,CASSLTGNGALSNGYTF,TGTGCCAGCAGCTTAACGGGGAATGGGGCCCTATCGAACGGCTACACCTTC
TRBJ1-6,TRBV6-6,15,.,.,CASSLQSSYNSPLHF,TGTGCCAGCAGTCTACAGAGCTCCTATAATTCACCCCTCCACTTT
TRBJ1-5,TRBV6-1,15,TRBD1,.,CASIPTGQGVQPQHF,TGTGCCAGCATCCCCACGGGACAGGGTGTCCAGCCCCAGCATTTT
TRBJ1-1,TRBV7-8,15,.,few,CASSLGTGRGTEAFF,TGTGCCAGCAGCTTAGGGACGGGGAGGGGGACTGAAGCTTTCTTT
TRBJ1-4,TRBV4-1,16,TRBD1,.,CASSQGSGTGVEKLFF,TGCGCCAGCAGCCAAGGTTCCGGGACAGGGGTTGAAAAACTGTTTTTT
TRBJ1-4,TRBV7-9,19,.,.,CASSLAVIHGGLGDEKLFF,TGTGCCAGCAGCTTAGCGGTGATCCATGGGGGGTTGGGTGACGAAAAACTGTTTTTT
TRBJ2-5,TRBV28,17,.,.,CASSIPWTVKGQETQYF,TGTGCCAGCAGTATACCGTGGACAGTAAAAGGGCAAGAGACCCAGTACTTC
TRBJ1-1,TRBV27,13,.,.,CASSLAMNTEAFF,TGTGCCAGCAGTTTGGCCATGAACACTGAAGCTTTCTTT
TRBJ2-3,TRBV27,13,.,.,CASSLRGTDTQYF,TGTGCCAGCAGTTTAAGGGGAACAGATACGCAGTATTTT
TRBJ2-5,TRBV15,15,TRBD1,.,CATSTPFTGGETQYF,TGTGCCACCAGCACCCCTTTCACAGGGGGCGAGACCCAGTACTTC
TRBJ1-1,TRBV5-1,15,.,.,CASSLFRAGGTEAFF,TGCGCCAGCAGCTTGTTTCGTGCGGGCGGCACTGAAGCTTTCTTT